This T cell receptor beta chain is drawn from a study of blood T cell repertoires in COVID-19. Trimming took 3 bases from V and 4 from J; bases not matched to a gene: 13. CDR1 is WSHSY and CDR2 is SAAADI in the germline V gene. The CDR3 has 17 amino acids. Data came from immunoSEQ multiplex PCR; TCRdb stores just in-frame clones and leaves some out. The sample holds approximately 51,000 clones, approximately 90% seen once. Input material: peripheral blood. The chain employs TRBV10-2 and TRBJ2-5; 8 bases are shared with TRBD2. The sequence derives from a man aged 35-49 years with active COVID-19. The CDR3 nucleotides are TGCGCCAGCAGTGATACCAGCGGGAGCGGGTGGGGAGAGACCCAGTACTTC. The encoded protein is CASSDTSGSGWGETQYF.